This TCR beta chain is drawn from a study of blood T cells in healthy people across ages. Study-wide findings and caveats: The unsorted PBMCs prevented any conclusive comparison of naive versus antigen-experienced cells. Estimates of diversity drawn from one million T cells were considered underestimates.

The V gene's germline CDR1 is LGHDT and CDR2 YNNKEL (reference sequence). The CDR3 covers 17 residues. V was cut by 0 bases and J by 0 bases, with 12 bases left in between. A remark on this clonotype: Its antigen remains unidentified.

For the second PCR, which ran for about 6 to 12 cycles, a sample-barcoded 5' primer and a J-beta primer mix were used. Using its own MiXCR run on the 5' RACE reads, TCRdb lists one record per CDR3 protein. Among about 640,000 distinct CDR3 sequences listed, approximately 50% were seen once. This sequence originates from a man in his sixties in good health. The chain employs TRBV3-1 and TRBJ2-4; D unclear. The specimen was blood. The DNA of the CDR3 is TGTGCCAGCAGCCAAGAATCGGTAAACGTAGCCAAAAACATTCAGTACTTC. Its protein is CASSQESVNVAKNIQYF.